In this sample, the clone carrying this TCR beta chain turned up a few times. Its antigen is as yet unknown. The sample is drawn from a study of CD8 T cells in ankylosing spondylitis. Regarding the study as a whole: Made up of eight or nine highly homologous variants, a TCR beta motif appeared characteristic of ankylosing spondylitis blood.

TCRdb fed the 5' RACE reads into MiXCR, producing one record per CDR3 protein. The sample has fewer than 400,000 distinct CDR3 sequences; around 8% are singletons. The CDR3 has 15 amino acids. CDR1 is MNHEY and CDR2 is SVGEGT in the germline V gene. V was trimmed by 5 bases and J by 6 bases, leaving 16 bases between them. This chain uses TRBV6-2 or TRBV6-3 with TRBJ2-2, with a tentative D call TRBD2 (6 bases). The TCR comes from a male donor with ankylosing spondylitis. Sequences were obtained from blood, either unsorted or a sorted T cell fraction (not recorded which). In DNA form, the CDR3 reads TGTGCCAGCAGTGCAGGACTATCAGCCCCCGGGGAGCTGTTTTTT. It is translated as CASSAGLSAPGELFF.